The clone carrying this TCR beta chain was observed a few times. Its cognate antigen is unknown. The data originate from a study of sequential checkpoint blockade in melanoma. Turning to the study itself: TCRbeta immunosequencing was performed on DNA from around 96 pretreatment melanoma tumor samples. Around 21 patients had tumor biopsies before treatment and at week 13. Study conclusions and caveats: T-cell fraction and clonality followed PD-L1 and CD8+ counts, not mutational load. About 30 times likelier clinical benefit followed increased tumor T-cell fraction and clonality.

Here immunoSEQ multiplex PCR was the method, and the copy in TCRdb shows in-frame clones only, minus some. The repertoire holds 3,000 to 4,500 clones, around a third seen once, with about 28% in the top ten. Sample treatment: randomized to nivolumab then ipilimumab (arm A) or the reverse (arm B). Germline V gene data show CDR1 as SGHVS and CDR2 as FNYEAQ. The V and J ends lost 5 bases and 6 bases, in that order; junction bases with no gene match: 14. The CDR3 totals 19 residues. The receptor's source is a human donor with melanoma. Sequenced material: tumor tissue (inferred from file names), taken from a patient given nivolumab and ipilimumab in sequence. The chain carries TRBV7-6 and TRBJ2-2; 14 bases fit TRBD2. DNA for the CDR3: TGTGCCAGCAGCCCCCCAACGGGACTAGCGGGAGTAATGGCCGGGGAGCTGTTTTTT. Its translation: CASSPPTGLAGVMAGELFF.